The source of this TCR beta chain is a study of cytomegalovirus exposure and HLA in healthy donors. Overall study findings and caveats: The number of N-insertions in an Asian-associated ancestry cluster was reportedly below the approximately 680-donor mean in a later analysis.

Comments on this clone: Its antigen is not known.

The PCR had 60 Vbeta and 13 Jbeta primers. The assay was immunoSEQ multiplex PCR, and TCRdb's table has in-frame clones only and misses some. In the table there are around 170,000 clones, more than 75% of which are singletons. Sequencing input: PBMCs. The TCR sequence derives from a woman younger than 30 in good health and CMV-seronegative.

The CDR3 spells CASSPAGTGYYEQYF. The CDR3, as DNA: TGTGCCAGCAGCCCAGCCGGGACTGGGTACTACGAGCAGTACTTC. The chain links TRBV7-9 to TRBJ2-7; D possibly corresponds to TRBD2 (6 bases). Germline CDR1 and CDR2: SEHNR and FQNEAQ (reference sequence). The V and J ends lost 5 bases and 3 bases respectively, with 17 bases between them. This CDR3 comprises 15 residues. Variable domain in full (rest from reference TRBV7-9 and TRBJ2-7): DTGVSQNPRHKITKRGQNVTFRCDPISEHNRLYWYRQTLGQGPEFLTYFQNEAQLEKSRLLSDRFSAERPKGSFSTLEIQRTEQGDSAMYLCASSPAGTGYYEQYFGPGTRLTVT.